This is a list of T cell receptor beta chains from one sample in a study of cytomegalovirus exposure and HLA in healthy donors. TCRdb keeps only in-frame clones here, not all; method: immunoSEQ multiplex PCR. The sample lists 120,000 or so clones, 89% occurring once. The sample taken for sequencing was PBMCs. The receptors shown here come from a woman younger than 35 in good health and CMV-seronegative. CDR3s include the opening cysteine and the closing phenylalanine or tryptophan. Each record gives: V gene, clone size, D gene, CDR3 length, J gene, CDR3 DNA, CDR3 protein. A D gene is named only where the DNA matches it firmly. Expanded clones are given a class, and other clones once, few, many or no size at all.

TRBV28	once	TRBD1	15	TRBJ1-1	TGTGCCAGCAGTCTTACAAGGGGGCCTGGAACTGAAGCTTTCTTT	CASSLTRGPGTEAFF
TRBV5-1	.	.	13	TRBJ1-5	TGCGCCAGCAGAGCGCGGGACAATCAGCCCCAGCATTTT	CASRARDNQPQHF
TRBV19	.	TRBD1	15	TRBJ2-1	TGTGCCAGTAGTATACCGCGGACAGGTTACAATGAGCAGTTCTTC	CASSIPRTGYNEQFF
TRBV5-1	.	.	12	TRBJ2-1	TGCGCCAGCAGCTCGGACGGACTCGAGCAGTTCTTC	CASSSDGLEQFF
TRBV28	.	.	12	TRBJ2-7	TGTGCCAGCAGTACAGGGCACTACGAGCAGTACTTC	CASSTGHYEQYF
TRBV15	.	.	13	TRBJ2-1	TGTGCCACCAGCAGAGCAGCGTTCGTCGAGCAGTTCTTC	CATSRAAFVEQFF
TRBV4-1	.	.	13	TRBJ1-1	TGCGCCAGCAGCCAATTACAGGGAGTTCGAGCTTTCTTT	CASSQLQGVRAFF
TRBV9	.	TRBD2	17	TRBJ2-2	TGTGCCAGCAGCTCTGGACTAGCGGGAGTGAACACCGGGGAGCTGTTTTTT	CASSSGLAGVNTGELFF
TRBV11-3	.	.	13	TRBJ2-3	TGTGCCAGCAGCACAGAAAGCACAGATACGCAGTATTTT	CASSTESTDTQYF
TRBV19	.	.	13	TRBJ1-1	TGTGCCAGTAGTACCCTGGGGGGCACTGAAGCTTTCTTT	CASSTLGGTEAFF
TRBV9	.	.	12	TRBJ2-3	TGTGCCAGCAGCTCCAACACAGATACGCAGTATTTT	CASSSNTDTQYF
TRBV5-1	.	TRBD2	15	TRBJ2-1	TGCGCCAGCAGCTTGAGACTAGCGGGGTCCGATGAGCAGTTCTTC	CASSLRLAGSDEQFF
TRBV7-9	.	TRBD2	14	TRBJ2-7	TGTGCCAGCAGCTTACAAAGCGGGAGATACGAGCAGTACTTC	CASSLQSGRYEQYF
TRBV28	.	TRBD1	13	TRBJ1-5	TGTGCCGCCCGTACAGGGGGCAATCAGCCCCAGCATTTT	CAARTGGNQPQHF
TRBV5-1	.	TRBD1	16	TRBJ2-5	TGCGCCAGCAGCTTGGCCGACAGGGCGGCGAGGGAGACCCAGTACTTC	CASSLADRAARETQYF
TRBV5-1	.	TRBD1	14	TRBJ1-2	TGCGCCAGCAGCGGGGGGACAGGCGTCTATGGCTACACCTTC	CASSGGTGVYGYTF
TRBV21-1	few	.	17	TRBJ2-7	TGTGCCAGCAGCAGAGGACAGGGGAGGTCCTTACGAGACGAGCAGTACTTC	CASSRGQGRSLRDEQYF
TRBV6-5	.	.	14	TRBJ1-2	TGTGCCAGCAGTTACTCGAAGACTCTTTATGGCTACACCTTC	CASSYSKTLYGYTF
TRBV11-2	.	TRBD1	12	TRBJ1-3	TGTGCCAGCAGTCTTCAGGGGGACACCATATATTTT	CASSLQGDTIYF
TRBV5-1	.	TRBD1	15	TRBJ2-5	TGCGCCAGCAGCTCGATGGGACAGGCTCAAGAGACCCAGTACTTC	CASSSMGQAQETQYF
TRBV7-9	.	.	16	TRBJ2-1	TGTGCCAGCCTCCACGGGGGAGGCCCGGTGTCCGATGAGCAGTTCTTC	CASLHGGGPVSDEQFF